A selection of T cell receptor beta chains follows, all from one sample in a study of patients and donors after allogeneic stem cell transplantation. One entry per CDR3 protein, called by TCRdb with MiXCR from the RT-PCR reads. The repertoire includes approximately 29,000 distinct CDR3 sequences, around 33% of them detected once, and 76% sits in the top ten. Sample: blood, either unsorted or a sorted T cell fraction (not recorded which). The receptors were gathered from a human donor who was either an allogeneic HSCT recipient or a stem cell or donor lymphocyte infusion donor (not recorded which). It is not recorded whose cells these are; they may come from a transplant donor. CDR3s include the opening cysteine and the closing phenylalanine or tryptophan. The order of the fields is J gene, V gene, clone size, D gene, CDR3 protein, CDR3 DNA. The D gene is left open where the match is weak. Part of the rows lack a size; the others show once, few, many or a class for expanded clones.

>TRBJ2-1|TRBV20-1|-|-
CSARDSGTYFYNEQFF
TGCAGTGCTAGAGACTCCGGGACTTATTTCTACAATGAGCAGTTCTTC
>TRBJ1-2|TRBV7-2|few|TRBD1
CASSATGGKGYTF
TGTGCCAGCAGCGCGACAGGGGGCAAGGGCTACACCTTC
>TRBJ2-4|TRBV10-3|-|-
CAISESKGWGKNIQYF
TGTGCCATCAGTGAGTCGAAGGGATGGGGCAAAAACATTCAGTACTTC
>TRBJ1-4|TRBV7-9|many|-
CASSPPIATNEKLFF
TGTGCCAGCAGCCCCCCCATTGCAACTAATGAAAAACTGTTTTTT
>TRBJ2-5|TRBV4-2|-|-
CASTHGLNQETQYF
TGTGCCAGCACCCATGGGCTGAACCAAGAGACCCAGTACTTC
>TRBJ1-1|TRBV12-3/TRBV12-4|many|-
CASSFSPQGSAFF
TGTGCCAGCAGTTTTAGCCCACAGGGATCAGCTTTCTTT
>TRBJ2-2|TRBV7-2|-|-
CASSSANTGELFF
TGTGCCAGCAGCTCAGCGAACACCGGGGAGCTGTTTTTT
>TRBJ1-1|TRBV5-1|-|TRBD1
CASSRSGTGMNTEAFF
TGCGCCAGCAGTCGGAGCGGGACAGGGATGAACACTGAAGCTTTCTTT
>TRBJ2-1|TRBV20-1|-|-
CSARDSRRNEQFF
TGCAGTGCTAGAGATAGCCGCCGCAATGAGCAGTTCTTC
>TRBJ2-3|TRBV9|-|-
CASSVTGDTQYF
TGTGCCAGCAGCGTGACAGGAGATACGCAGTATTTT
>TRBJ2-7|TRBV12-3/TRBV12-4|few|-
CASTRAGWEQYF
TGTGCCAGCACCCGGGCAGGGTGGGAGCAGTACTTC
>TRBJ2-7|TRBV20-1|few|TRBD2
CSARLAGVDSYEQYF
TGCAGTGCTAGACTAGCGGGAGTTGACTCCTACGAGCAGTACTTC
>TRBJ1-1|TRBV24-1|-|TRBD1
CATSDTGTGNTEAFF
TGTGCCACCAGTGACACCGGGACAGGGAACACTGAAGCTTTCTTT
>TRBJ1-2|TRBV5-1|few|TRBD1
CANPQGNGYTF
TGCGCCAACCCACAGGGGAATGGCTACACCTTC
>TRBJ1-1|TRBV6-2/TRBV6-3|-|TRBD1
CASKGASTEAFF
TGTGCCAGCAAGGGGGCTAGCACTGAAGCTTTCTTT
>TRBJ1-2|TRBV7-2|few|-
CASSLLTTIGGYTF
TGTGCCAGCAGCCTCTTGACAACAATAGGTGGCTACACCTTC
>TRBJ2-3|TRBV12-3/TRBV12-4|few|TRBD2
CASSLFGLDYSTDTQYF
TGTGCCAGCAGTCTCTTTGGACTAGACTATAGCACAGATACGCAGTATTTT
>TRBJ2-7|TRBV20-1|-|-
CSATRGKSYEQYF
TGCAGTGCAACGAGAGGGAAGTCCTACGAGCAGTACTTC
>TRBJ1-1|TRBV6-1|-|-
CASSGMPGTEAFF
TGTGCCAGCAGCGGTATGCCGGGAACAGAAGCTTTCTTT
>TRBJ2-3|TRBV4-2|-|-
CASSHGGDTQYF
TGTGCCAGCAGCCATGGAGGGGATACGCAGTATTTT
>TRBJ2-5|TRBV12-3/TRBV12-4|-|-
CASSFLETQYF
-
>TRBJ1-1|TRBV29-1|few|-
CSVVEGGGLNTEAFF
TGCAGCGTGGTAGAAGGGGGAGGATTGAACACTGAAGCTTTCTTT
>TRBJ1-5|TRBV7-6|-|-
CASSLAPRPLPSQPQHF
TGTGCCAGCAGCTTAGCGCCGAGGCCCCTACCCAGTCAGCCCCAGCATTTT
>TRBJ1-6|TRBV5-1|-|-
CASSLDQGGGFSPLHF
TGCGCCAGCAGCTTGGATCAGGGAGGAGGATTCTCACCCCTCCACTTT
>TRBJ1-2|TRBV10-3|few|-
CANPYEGDPVSYGYTF
TGTGCCAACCCATACGAGGGGGATCCAGTTTCATATGGCTACACCTTC
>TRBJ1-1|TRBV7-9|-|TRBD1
CASSRTNRGRTEAFF
TGTGCCAGCAGTCGAACCAACAGGGGTCGGACTGAAGCTTTCTTT
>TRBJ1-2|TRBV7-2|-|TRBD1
CASSVPGQDYGYTF
TGTGCCAGCAGCGTACCGGGACAGGATTATGGCTACACCTTC
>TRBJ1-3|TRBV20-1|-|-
CSARVFSGNTIYF
TGCAGTGCTAGGGTCTTTTCTGGAAACACCATATATTTT
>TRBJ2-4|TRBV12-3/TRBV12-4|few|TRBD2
CASSLPGEGIQYF
TGTGCCAGCAGTTTGCCCGGGGAGGGTATTCAGTACTTC
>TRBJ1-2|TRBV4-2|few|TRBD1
CASSQDSQGVGYTF
TGTGCCAGCAGCCAAGATTCACAGGGGGTTGGCTACACCTTC
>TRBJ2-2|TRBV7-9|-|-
CASSTVELFF
TGTGCCAGCAGCACGGTGGAGCTGTTTTTT
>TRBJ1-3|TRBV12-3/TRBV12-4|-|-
CASTWGNTIYF
TGTGCCAGCACCTGGGGAAACACCATATATTTT
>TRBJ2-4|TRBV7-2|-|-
CASSGPPEGINIQYF
TGTGCCAGCAGCGGTCCCCCGGAGGGGATAAACATTCAGTACTTC
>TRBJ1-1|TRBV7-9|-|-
CASSLAPPSGTEAFF
TGTGCCAGCAGCTTAGCCCCACCCTCGGGGACTGAAGCTTTCTTT
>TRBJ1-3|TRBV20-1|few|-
CSASSEGGNTIYF
TGCAGTGCTAGTTCAGAGGGCGGAAACACCATATATTTT
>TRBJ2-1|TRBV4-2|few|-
CASSQAALADGNNEQFF
TGTGCCAGCAGCCAAGCTGCCTTAGCGGATGGTAACAATGAGCAGTTCTTC
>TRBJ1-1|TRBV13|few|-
CASSLGHPLDTEAFF
TGTGCCAGCAGCTTAGGACACCCTTTGGACACTGAAGCTTTCTTT
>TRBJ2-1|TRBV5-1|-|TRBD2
CASSLSSGGPDHNEQFF
TGCGCCAGCAGCTTGAGTAGCGGGGGACCAGATCACAATGAGCAGTTCTTC
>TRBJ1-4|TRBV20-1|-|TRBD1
CSASGTGPEKLFF
TGCAGTGCTTCCGGGACAGGGCCCGAAAAACTGTTTTTT
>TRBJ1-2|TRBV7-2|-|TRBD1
CASSPGTGYGYTF
TGTGCCAGCAGCCCAGGGACAGGCTATGGCTACACCTTC
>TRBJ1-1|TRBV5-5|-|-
CASSFTGYTEAFF
TGTGCCAGCAGCTTCACAGGGTACACTGAAGCTTTCTTT
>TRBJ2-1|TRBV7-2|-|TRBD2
CASSSIRAGGPSYNEQFF
TGTGCCAGCAGCTCCATACGGGCGGGAGGGCCGTCATACAATGAGCAGTTCTTC
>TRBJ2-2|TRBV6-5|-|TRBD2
CASSYYGGYTGELFF
TGTGCCAGCAGTTACTACGGGGGGTACACCGGGGAGCTGTTTTTT
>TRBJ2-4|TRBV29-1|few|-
CSVSSNLAKNIQYF
TGCAGCGTTTCGTCCAATCTAGCCAAAAACATTCAGTACTTC
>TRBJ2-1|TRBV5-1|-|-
CASSSPNEQFF
TGCGCCAGCAGCTCCCCTAATGAGCAGTTCTTC
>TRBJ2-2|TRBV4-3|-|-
CASSQRDWEDTGELFF
TGCGCCAGCAGCCAACGCGACTGGGAGGACACCGGGGAGCTGTTTTTT
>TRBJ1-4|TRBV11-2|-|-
CASSEKPATNEKLFF
TGTGCCAGCAGCGAGAAGCCCGCAACTAATGAAAAACTGTTTTTT
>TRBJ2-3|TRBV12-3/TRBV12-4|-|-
CASDLRGTDTQYF
TGTGCCAGCGACCTGCGGGGCACAGATACGCAGTATTTT
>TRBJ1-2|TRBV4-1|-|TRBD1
CASSQAVDRGLSGTF
TGCGCCAGCAGCCAAGCCGTCGACAGGGGACTTAGTGGCACCTTC
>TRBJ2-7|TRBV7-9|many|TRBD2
CASSFGTSGSYEQYF
TGTGCCAGCAGCTTCGGGACTAGCGGGAGTTACGAGCAGTACTTC
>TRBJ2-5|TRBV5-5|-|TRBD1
CASSLSLDRAWETQYF
TGTGCCAGCAGCTTATCTCTCGACAGGGCCTGGGAGACCCAGTACTTC
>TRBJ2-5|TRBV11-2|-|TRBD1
CASGNTGAETQYF
TGTGCCAGCGGAAACACAGGGGCAGAGACCCAGTACTTC
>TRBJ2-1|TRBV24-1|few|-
CATSDFKVGIYNEQFF
TGTGCCACCAGTGATTTTAAGGTGGGGATCTACAATGAGCAGTTCTTC
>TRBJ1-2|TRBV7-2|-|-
CASSRHRAGYTF
TGTGCCAGCAGCCGGCATCGGGCTGGCTACACCTTC
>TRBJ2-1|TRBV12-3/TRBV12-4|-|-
CASSFWSDTNSYNEQFF
TGTGCCAGCAGTTTCTGGTCGGACACCAACTCCTACAATGAGCAGTTCTTC
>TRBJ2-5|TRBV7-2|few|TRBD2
CASSLVSGGQETQYF
TGTGCCAGCAGCTTAGTTAGCGGGGGTCAAGAGACCCAGTACTTC
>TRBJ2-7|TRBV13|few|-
CASSFTAPPAYEQYF
TGTGCCAGCAGCTTTACTGCTCCGCCCGCCTACGAGCAGTACTTC
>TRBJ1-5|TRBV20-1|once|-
CSASTGLAQPQHF
TGCAGTGCTAGTACAGGGTTAGCTCAGCCCCAGCATTTT
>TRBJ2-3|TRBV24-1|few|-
CATSEPVGGSSTDTQYF
TGTGCCACCAGTGAGCCCGTAGGGGGAAGTAGCACAGATACGCAGTATTTT
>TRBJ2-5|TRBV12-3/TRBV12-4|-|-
CASSSRQTQYF
TGTGCCAGCAGTTCGCGCCAGACCCAGTACTTC